Each of the 9 T cell receptor beta chains below was sequenced from the same sample in a study of beta chain features in type 1 diabetes (dated by TCRdb to the late 2010s). Library preparation was by the immunoSEQ multiplex PCR assay. The High Capacity cDNA Reverse Transcription Kit was used to reverse transcribe all of the isolated RNA, meaning that expressed TCRB transcripts were what got sequenced. TCRdb re-hosts the immuneACCESS table, in-frame sequences only. Its copies lack some clones; in the studies checked, an unresolved V gene accounts for under half of them, and the cause for the rest is not known. For this sample there are more than 150,000 clones; more than 10% appear just once. Roughly 0.6% of the sample is taken by the ten largest. The sequenced material came from central memory CD4+ T cells from blood. Every receptor here comes from a woman aged 18-30 years in good health.

The chain recombines TRBV11-2 with TRBJ2-5; TRBD1 agrees at 8 bases. The ends lost 0 bases at V and 4 bases at J; junction bases unmatched: 7. Per germline, CDR1 SGHAT and CDR2 FQNNGV. The CDR3 has 16 amino acids. In DNA form, the CDR3 reads TGTGCCAGCAGCTTAGAGGACAGGGAAGATCGAGAGACCCAGTACTTC. Translating it yields CASSLEDREDRETQYF.

CDR3 protein: CASTRPTGNNEQFF. The CDR3 DNA is TGTGCCAGCACCCGCCCGACAGGGAACAATGAGCAGTTCTTC. J is TRBJ2-1 and V is TRBV6-5, with 7 bases that match TRBD1. CDR1 and CDR2 from the germline V gene are MNHEY and SVGAGI. V gave up 7 bases and J gave up 5 bases; unmatched junction bases: 8. The CDR3 is 14 residues long.

This clone was counted only a few times. The chain links TRBV27 to TRBJ1-1; D is unresolved. The V end lost 2 bases, the J end lost 10 bases, and 14 bases lay between the germline ends. This CDR3 has 13 amino acids. Germline V gene sequence: CDR1 MNHEY, CDR2 SMNVEV (reference sequence). The CDR3 bases are TGTGCCAGCAGTTTAACGACGGGGTGGAGAGCTTTCTTT. As protein: CASSLTTGWRAFF.

The chain combines TRBV10-2 with TRBJ2-5; 9 positions agree with TRBD2. J gave up 4 bases and V 6 bases, and 3 bases lay outside the gene matches. The CDR3 is 13 residues long. Looked up from germline, CDR1 is WSHSY and CDR2 is SAAADI. CDR3 in DNA: TGCGCCAGCAGAACAGCGGGAGGAGAGACCCAGTACTTC. This codes for CASRTAGGETQYF.

The genes are TRBV5-1 and TRBJ2-2; maybe TRBD1 (5 bases). Germline CDR1 SGHRS, CDR2 YFSETQ. Trimming removed 4 bases at V and 7 bases at J, with 23 bases between. The CDR3 length is 17 residues. CDR3 amino acids: CASSVGTNPLGDGELFF. The CDR3 region has the DNA TGCGCCAGCAGCGTAGGCACGAACCCCCTAGGGGACGGGGAGCTGTTTTTT.

This chain uses TRBV12-5 with TRBJ2-3, with D possibly being TRBD2 (5 bases). This CDR3 is 14 amino acids long. The germline V gene encodes CDR1 LGHNT and CDR2 FRNRAP. Trimming left V 6 bases short and J 0 bases short, with 10 bases between. The CDR3, as DNA: TGTGCTAGTGGACTAAGCGGTAGCACAGATACGCAGTATTTT. It encodes CASGLSGSTDTQYF.

The chain joins TRBV4-2 to TRBJ2-3; 9 nucleotides line up with TRBD2. Germline V gene data show CDR1 as LGHNA and CDR2 as YNFKEQ. This CDR3 is built from 18 residues. V trimming: 0 bases; J trimming: 0 bases; junction bases outside the gene matches: 7. The CDR3 region has the DNA TGTGCCAGCAGCCAAGACCCCCCAGCGGGAGGCAGCACAGATACGCAGTATTTT. Protein sequence: CASSQDPPAGGSTDTQYF.

A few counts support this clone. This chain uses TRBV7-9 with TRBJ2-5; 8 nucleotides align to TRBD1. Germline V CDR1 and CDR2: SEHNR, FQNEAQ (reference sequence). CDR3 length: 16 amino acids. V trimming: 7 bases; J trimming: 1 base; junction bases outside the gene matches: 11. The DNA of the CDR3 is TGTGCCAGCACCACTACCGGACAGGGACTCCAAGAGACCCAGTACTTC. It codes for CASTTTGQGLQETQYF.

This clone was seen only a few times. J is TRBJ2-1 and V is TRBV19; TRBD2 matches 7 bases. This CDR3 is built from 14 residues. Germline V gene data show CDR1 as LNHDA and CDR2 as SQIVND (reference sequence). The J segment lost 4 bases and the V segment lost 7 bases, leaving 7 bases of the junction unmatched. The CDR3 reads CASTMGLTYNEQFF. In DNA form, the CDR3 reads TGTGCCAGTACCATGGGACTAACATACAATGAGCAGTTCTTC.